The 10 T cell receptor beta chains in this list originate from one sample, sequenced in a study of CD4+ T cells in melanoma. Profiling relied on immunoSEQ multiplex PCR, and the TCRdb table lists in-frame clones only, not all of them. The sample has tens of thousands of clones, 55% to 75% seen once; the top ten hold 4.5% to 5.5%. The specimen sequenced was tumor tissue. The receptors originated from a human donor with melanoma.

A word on this clone: Its ends do not fully match the called genes, so a read error is possible. J is TRBJ1-1 and V is TRBV4-1, with a tentative D call TRBD1 (6 bases). CDR3 length equals 14 residues. The germline V gene has CDR1 MGHRA and CDR2 YSYEKL. This chain's CDR3 is CASSQAGQMTEAFF. CDR3 coding DNA: TGTGCCAGCAGCCAAGCGGGACAAATGACTGAAGCTTTCTTT.

V is TRBV11-2 and J is TRBJ1-2; TRBD1 matches 10 bases. V lost 4 bases to trimming and J lost 3 bases; unmatched junction nucleotides: 2. The CDR3 sequence is 14 residues long. Germline CDR1 is SGHAT and CDR2 is FQNNGV. The CDR3 nucleotides are TGTGCCAGCAGCTCGGGGACAGGGGACTATGGCTACACCTTC. This encodes CASSSGTGDYGYTF.

This rearrangement joins TRBV5-6 to TRBJ1-1; no firm D call. V dropped 0 bases and J dropped 4 bases, with 16 bases sitting between them. Germline CDR1 SGHDT, CDR2 YYEEEE. The CDR3 contains 16 residues. In DNA form, the CDR3 reads TGTGCCAGCAGCTTGGACTTAAGCCTTGCCCCCACTGAAGCTTTCTTT. Its translation: CASSLDLSLAPTEAFF.

This clone is a singleton in its sample. The gene calls are TRBV7-3 and TRBJ1-1; 9 nucleotides line up with TRBD1. The ends lost 1 base at V and 10 bases at J; junction bases unmatched: 10. Germline assignment: CDR1 SGHTA and CDR2 FQGTGA. This CDR3 is 15 amino acids long. The CDR3 region has the DNA TGTGCCAGCAGCTTAAACGGCGACAGGGGGTCAGGAGCTTTCTTT. Amino acid sequence: CASSLNGDRGSGAFF.

This rearrangement joins TRBV6-1 to TRBJ2-7; D not certain. Germline V gene sequence: CDR1 MNHNS, CDR2 SASEGT. V lost 5 bases and J lost 6, with 8 bases in between. The CDR3 has 11 amino acids. DNA of the CDR3: TGTGCCAGCAGTACGAATAGCGAGCAGTACTTC. This encodes CASSTNSEQYF.

The rearrangement joins TRBV4-1 to TRBJ1-1; no definite D call. Germline loops: CDR1 MGHRA, CDR2 YSYEKL. The CDR3 loop spans 13 amino acids. V lost 0 bases to trimming and J lost 7 bases, with 9 bases between them. In nucleotides, the CDR3 is TGCGCCAGCAGCCAAGAACAGAGGAGTGAAGCTTTCTTT. Amino acids: CASSQEQRSEAFF.

Sample share makes this clone medium-sized. The chain combines TRBV5-4 with TRBJ2-7; D is perhaps TRBD2 (6 bases). Trimming cost V 4 bases and J 3 bases, with 14 bases left between them. Germline V gives CDR1 SGHNT, CDR2 YYREEE (reference sequence). The CDR3 covers 14 residues. The DNA of the CDR3 is TGTGCCAGCAGCCAGGGAGGAGGCGACTACGAGCAGTACTTC. It is translated as CASSQGGGDYEQYF.

This clone turned up a few times. Here the CDR3 reads CASSLRRGQGNYGYTF. The DNA for the CDR3 is TGTGCCAGTAGTCTCCGCAGGGGACAGGGAAACTATGGCTACACCTTC. The chain joins TRBV19 to TRBJ1-2; TRBD1 matches 9 bases. V trimming: 5 bases; J trimming: 2 bases; junction bases outside the gene matches: 9. This CDR3 contains 16 residues. Germline V gene data show CDR1 as LNHDA and CDR2 as SQIVND (reference sequence).

The rearrangement links TRBV10-1 to TRBJ2-1, with D possibly TRBD2 on 5 matching bases. Trimming took off 10 bases at V and 7 bases at J, with 20 bases between the two ends. The germline gives CDR1 WNHNN, CDR2 SYGVQD (reference sequence). This CDR3 spans 14 amino acids. The CDR3 here is CATPIRLAENEQFF. Written as DNA, the CDR3 is TGCGCCACCCCGATTCGGCTAGCTGAGAATGAGCAGTTCTTC.

The chain is built from TRBV10-3 and TRBJ1-1; D remains unclear. The V end lost 7 bases, the J end lost 2 bases, and 14 bases lay between the germline ends. This CDR3 comprises 14 residues. Per germline, CDR1 ENHRY and CDR2 SYGVKD. The CDR3 protein is CAIMPTGRNTEAFF. In DNA, the CDR3 is TGTGCCATCATGCCCACGGGCCGAAACACTGAAGCTTTCTTT.